At least ten counts were recorded for the clone carrying this T cell receptor (beta chain). Its antigen is not known. The data stem from a study of response to subunit inactivated influenza vaccine. Study results and limitations: Authors suggested that a seasonal influenza vaccination recruits few new T cells each time.

One entry per CDR3 protein, called by TCRdb with MiXCR from the RT-PCR reads. The table has more than 700,000 distinct CDR3 sequences, around 21% seen once; the top ten hold more than 8.5%. V trimming: 4 bases; J trimming: 4 bases; junction bases outside the gene matches: 16. The CDR3 consists of 17 residues. Germline values: CDR1 SGHVS, CDR2 FQNEAQ. The gene calls are TRBV7-8 and TRBJ2-7; 7 positions agree with TRBD1. The source material was PBMCs from blood, sampled around 5 days after vaccination. The receptor was derived from a man aged 50 to 59 who received an inactivated influenza vaccine. The CDR3 reads CASSSYNPDRKKYEQYF. CDR3 coding DNA: TGTGCCAGCAGCTCGTACAACCCGGACAGGAAGAAGTACGAGCAGTACTTC.